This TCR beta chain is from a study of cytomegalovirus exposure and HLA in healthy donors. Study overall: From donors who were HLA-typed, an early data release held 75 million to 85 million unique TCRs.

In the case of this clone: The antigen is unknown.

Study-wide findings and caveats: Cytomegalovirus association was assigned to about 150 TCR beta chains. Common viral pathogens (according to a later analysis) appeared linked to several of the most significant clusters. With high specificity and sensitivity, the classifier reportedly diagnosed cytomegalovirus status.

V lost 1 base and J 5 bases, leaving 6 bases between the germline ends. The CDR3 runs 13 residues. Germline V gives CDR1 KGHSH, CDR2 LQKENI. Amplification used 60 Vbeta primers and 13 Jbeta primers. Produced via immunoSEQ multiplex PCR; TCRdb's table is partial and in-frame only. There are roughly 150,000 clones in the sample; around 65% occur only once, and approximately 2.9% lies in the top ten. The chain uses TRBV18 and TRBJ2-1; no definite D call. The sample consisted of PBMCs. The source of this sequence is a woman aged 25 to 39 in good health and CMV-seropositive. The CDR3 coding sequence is TGTGCCAGCTCACCACGAACAGACAATGAGCAGTTCTTC. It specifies CASSPRTDNEQFF.